The 15 T cell receptor beta chains below were found in one sample sequenced in a study of beta chain features in type 1 diabetes (dated by TCRdb to between 2017 and 2018). Study-wide conclusions, independent of this receptor: Type 1 diabetes patients showed a moderate but significant shortening of TCRB CDR3 length in all four CD4+ subsets.

Antigen specificity for these receptors is unknown. The library was prepared using the immunoSEQ multiplex PCR assay. The entire amount of isolated RNA was reverse transcribed using the High Capacity cDNA Reverse Transcription Kit, so the sequenced TCRB transcripts were expressed ones. The clones in this table, taken by TCRdb from immuneACCESS, are in-frame only. Not every clone is retained; where verified, under half of the shortfall comes from an unresolved V gene, and the cause of the rest is unknown. The sample includes 300,000 to 350,000 clones, with roughly 9% observed a single time. The ten largest make up roughly 1% of the sample. The sequenced sample consisted of central memory CD4+ T cells from blood. All receptors come from a man between 25 and 39 years old with type 1 diabetes.

This chain uses TRBV18 with TRBJ2-3; 9 bases map to TRBD1. V was clipped by 5 bases and J by 4 bases; unmatched bases: 10. The CDR3 covers 16 residues. Germline lookup yields CDR1 KGHSH and CDR2 LQKENI. The CDR3 sequence is CASSFGTGRSADTQYF. The DNA for the CDR3 is TGTGCCAGCTCATTTGGGACAGGGAGGTCCGCAGATACGCAGTATTTT.

The sample holds a few counts of this clone. This chain connects TRBV7-2 to TRBJ1-1; D call uncertain. CDR1 and CDR2 (germline): SGHTA, FQGNSA. The CDR3 has 13 amino acids. V was trimmed by 4 bases and J by 3 bases, leaving 9 bases between them. The CDR3 DNA reads TGTGCCAGCAGCTCCGACATTTACACTGAAGCTTTCTTT. This codes for CASSSDIYTEAFF.

This clone was detected a few times. The chain is built from TRBV5-1 and TRBJ1-2; D not resolved. Trimming removed 4 bases from V and 3 bases from J, with 13 bases in between. Germline CDR1 is SGHRS and CDR2 is YFSETQ. This CDR3 is built from 14 residues. CDR3 in amino acids: CASSLTAQDYGYTF. CDR3 DNA: TGCGCCAGCAGCCTGACGGCCCAGGACTATGGCTACACCTTC. Together with reference TRBV5-1 and TRBJ1-2, the CDR3 gives the full variable domain: KAGVTQTPRYLIKTRGQQVTLSCSPISGHRSVSWYQQTPGQGLQFLFEYFSETQRNKGNFPGRFSGRQFSNSRSEMNVSTLELGDSALYLCASSLTAQDYGYTFGSGTRLTVV.

CDR3 in DNA: TGTGCCAGCAGCGCCGGACAGGGTGCGGGCTATGGCTACACCTTC. This encodes CASSAGQGAGYGYTF. The chain uses TRBV2 and TRBJ1-2; 8 nucleotides align to TRBD1. With 6 bases clipped from V and 4 bases from J, the junction kept 10 bases outside the gene matches. Germline V gene sequence: CDR1 SNHLY, CDR2 FYNNEI. This CDR3 spans 15 amino acids. The full variable domain, in which reference TRBV2 and TRBJ1-2 provide the parts outside the CDR3, is EPEVTQTPSHQVTQMGQEVILRCVPISNHLYFYWYRQILGQKVEFLVSFYNNEISEKSEIFDDQFSVERPDGSNFTLKIRSTKLEDSAMYFCASSAGQGAGYGYTFGSGTRLTVV.

This chain uses TRBV19 with TRBJ1-2, with TRBD1 identical over 7 bases. This CDR3 has 16 amino acids. J gave up 4 bases and V 6 bases, and 14 bases lay outside the gene matches. Per the germline V gene, CDR1 is LNHDA and CDR2 is SQIVND (reference sequence). The DNA of the CDR3 is TGTGCCAGTAGCCGTCGGGACAGAGTTGGAACCTATGGCTACACCTTC. This codes for CASSRRDRVGTYGYTF.

This clone was detected a few times. This chain joins TRBV5-4 and TRBJ1-4; TRBD1 matches 8 bases. The CDR3 contains 14 residues. Per the germline V gene, CDR1 is SGHNT and CDR2 is YYREEE (reference sequence). The V and J ends lost 4 bases and 8 bases, in that order; junction bases with no gene match: 7. In nucleotides, the CDR3 is TGTGCCAGCAGCGACTGGGGACAGGTCGAAAAACTGTTTTTT. It translates to CASSDWGQVEKLFF.

The sample holds a few counts of this clone. J is TRBJ2-5 and V is TRBV6-6; 7 bases align to TRBD1. Unmatched junction bases numbered 3, after V lost 0 bases and J lost 2 bases. Germline V gives CDR1 MNHNY, CDR2 SVGAGI (reference sequence). The CDR3 loop spans 15 amino acids. The DNA of the CDR3 is TGTGCCAGCAGTTACTCGCAGGGGGTACAAGAGACCCAGTACTTC. Translating it yields CASSYSQGVQETQYF.

V and J are TRBV6-5 and TRBJ2-7, with D possibly matching TRBD1 (6 bases). The ends were cut back, 5 bases at V and 1 base at J, with 12 bases in the middle. CDR1 and CDR2 (germline): MNHEY, SVGAGI. The CDR3 loop spans 14 amino acids. The CDR3 DNA reads TGTGCCAGCAGTGGGGCACAGGGATCCTACGAGCAGTACTTC. Amino acids: CASSGAQGSYEQYF.

This clone was detected only a few times. Other DNA sequences in this specimen translate into the identical CDR3. This rearrangement joins TRBV9 to TRBJ2-3; D is perhaps TRBD2 (5 bases). Trimming took off 4 bases at V and 1 base at J, with 10 bases between the two ends. The CDR3 contains 14 residues. Germline values: CDR1 SGDLS, CDR2 YYNGEE. The CDR3 sequence is CASSSRTGTDTQYF. CDR3 in DNA: TGTGCCAGCAGCTCCCGGACTGGCACAGATACGCAGTATTTT. The variable domain in full, with the rest retrieved from reference TRBV9 and TRBJ2-3, is DSGVTQTPKHLITATGQRVTLRCSPRSGDLSVYWYQQSLDQGLQFLIQYYNGEERAKGNILERFSAQQFPDLHSELNLSSLELGDSALYFCASSSRTGTDTQYFGPGTRLTVL.

This clone was counted a few times. The V gene is TRBV30, the J gene TRBJ1-1; 11 bases align to TRBD1. J lost 5 bases, V lost 8 bases, and 4 bases had no gene match. The germline CDR1 and CDR2 sequences are GTSNPN and SVGIG (reference sequence). The CDR3 has 12 residues. The CDR3 here is CAGQGARTEAFF. In DNA form, the CDR3 reads TGTGCCGGACAGGGGGCGAGGACTGAAGCTTTCTTT.

V gene TRBV29-1 combines with J gene TRBJ2-3; no definite D call. CDR1 SQVTM and CDR2 ANQGSEA come from the germline V gene. Trimming pared 3 bases from V and 6 bases from J, leaving 10 bases between. CDR3 length: 12 amino acids. The CDR3 sequence: CSVEASADTQYF. The CDR3, as DNA: TGCAGCGTTGAGGCGTCCGCGGATACGCAGTATTTT.

The chain recombines TRBV7-2 with TRBJ2-7, with D possibly being TRBD1 (5 bases). The CDR3 spans 14 residues. Trimming shortened V by 2 bases and J by 2 bases, and 10 bases separated the two germline ends. CDR1 is SGHTA, CDR2 FQGNSA, per germline. The CDR3 nucleotides are TGTGCCAGCAGCTTACAGGGTCCTACCTACGAGCAGTACTTC. Translating it yields CASSLQGPTYEQYF.

This clone was observed a few times. The chain is built from TRBV25-1 and TRBJ2-7; D perhaps matches TRBD1 (6 bases). The CDR3 has 14 amino acids. Germline loops: CDR1 MGHDK, CDR2 SYGVNS. V was pared by 10 bases and J by 7 bases, with 23 bases between. The CDR3 sequence is CATQGYGAWGEQYF. The CDR3 coding sequence is TGTGCCACCCAGGGGTACGGGGCTTGGGGGGAGCAGTACTTC.

The chain uses TRBV18 and TRBJ2-5; 8 bases line up with TRBD1. The junction had 10 bases not matched to a gene; V was cut back by 3 bases and J by 4 bases. This CDR3 comprises 16 residues. Germline V lookup: CDR1 KGHSH, CDR2 LQKENI. The CDR3 sequence: CASSPYQGAQGETQYF. The DNA for the CDR3 is TGTGCCAGCTCACCTTATCAGGGGGCGCAAGGAGAGACCCAGTACTTC.

The rearrangement uses TRBV6-1 and TRBJ1-4; no definite D call. The CDR3 runs 14 residues. CDR1 MNHNS and CDR2 SASEGT come from the germline V gene. V shed 6 bases and J shed 7 bases, with 15 bases lying between them. DNA of the CDR3: TGTGCCAGCAGCCCTCGGGCGAGAGCTGAAAAACTGTTTTTT. Translating it yields CASSPRARAEKLFF.